The rows below give T cell receptor beta chains drawn from one sample of a study of cytomegalovirus exposure and HLA in healthy donors. Clones were sequenced by immunoSEQ multiplex PCR, and TCRdb holds only the in-frame ones, with some missing. The repertoire holds roughly 110,000 clones, about three quarters seen once, with roughly 0.76% in the top ten. Sequenced material: PBMCs. These receptors originate from a boy between 10 and 17 years old in good health and CMV-seronegative. The CDR3 runs from the conserved cysteine through the conserved F or W. Each record gives: J gene, V gene, clone size, D gene, CDR3 protein, CDR3 DNA. The D gene is left open where the match is weak. The size of a clone is reported for some rows only, either as once, few or many, or as a class for expanded clones.

J gene: TRBJ2-5; V gene: TRBV5-1; clone size: NA; D gene: TRBD1; CDR3 protein: CASRLILTGGLGETQYF; CDR3 DNA: TGCGCCAGCAGGTTGATTTTGACAGGGGGCTTGGGGGAGACCCAGTACTTC
J gene: TRBJ2-3; V gene: TRBV27; clone size: NA; D gene: NA; CDR3 protein: CASSFSARAGGSADTQYF; CDR3 DNA: TGTGCCAGCAGCTTCTCGGCGCGCGCGGGCGGGTCCGCAGATACGCAGTATTTT
J gene: TRBJ1-2; V gene: TRBV19; clone size: NA; D gene: NA; CDR3 protein: CASSPLVGYGYTF; CDR3 DNA: TGTGCCAGTAGTCCCCTAGTGGGCTATGGCTACACCTTC
J gene: TRBJ2-5; V gene: TRBV30; clone size: NA; D gene: TRBD2; CDR3 protein: CAWSGGAGAQETQYF; CDR3 DNA: TGTGCCTGGAGCGGTGGGGCGGGAGCCCAAGAGACCCAGTACTTC
J gene: TRBJ2-3; V gene: TRBV5-6; clone size: NA; D gene: NA; CDR3 protein: CASSKGTSDTQYF; CDR3 DNA: TGTGCCAGCAGCAAAGGGACTTCAGATACGCAGTATTTT
J gene: TRBJ1-2; V gene: TRBV5-4; clone size: few; D gene: TRBD1; CDR3 protein: CASSRGLGYGYTF; CDR3 DNA: TGTGCCAGCAGCAGGGGGCTCGGCTATGGCTACACCTTC
J gene: TRBJ2-3; V gene: TRBV30; clone size: NA; D gene: TRBD2; CDR3 protein: CAWTPSGGTDTQYF; CDR3 DNA: TGTGCCTGGACTCCTAGCGGGGGGACAGATACGCAGTATTTT
J gene: TRBJ2-7; V gene: TRBV28; clone size: NA; D gene: TRBD2; CDR3 protein: CASSYGEGWAYEQYF; CDR3 DNA: TGTGCCAGCAGTTACGGGGAGGGCTGGGCCTACGAGCAGTACTTC
J gene: TRBJ2-3; V gene: TRBV4-3; clone size: NA; D gene: TRBD1; CDR3 protein: CASSQQDRTSTDTQYF; CDR3 DNA: TGCGCCAGCAGCCAACAGGACAGGACTAGCACAGATACGCAGTATTTT
J gene: TRBJ1-5; V gene: TRBV18; clone size: NA; D gene: NA; CDR3 protein: CASSPGATQPQHF; CDR3 DNA: TGTGCCAGCTCACCAGGGGCAACCCAGCCCCAGCATTTT
J gene: TRBJ2-5; V gene: TRBV9; clone size: few; D gene: NA; CDR3 protein: CASGREMETQYF; CDR3 DNA: TGTGCCAGTGGCAGGGAAATGGAGACCCAGTACTTC